The clone carrying this TCR beta chain was counted a few times. The antigen is not known. Trimming removed 1 base at V and 3 bases at J, with 6 bases between. The CDR3 is 13 residues long. Per the germline V gene, CDR1 is LNHDA and CDR2 is SQIVND (reference sequence). The sample originates from a study of T cell repertoires in cytomegalovirus infection. MiXCR, applied by TCRdb to the reads, yields one record per CDR3 protein. The sample contains approximately 990,000 distinct CDR3 sequences, roughly a third of which appear only once. The receptor's source is a human donor in good health (CMV status not recorded). Some clones in this sample may be carry-over from other donors' samples. Material: cultured CD8+ T cells from PBMCs, obtained from culture after CMV antigen stimulation. The V gene is TRBV19, the J gene TRBJ1-1; D remains unclear. The CDR3 protein is CASSIGSHTEAFF. The CDR3 bases are TGTGCCAGTAGTATAGGTAGTCACACTGAAGCTTTCTTT.